A selection of T cell receptor beta chains follows, all from one sample in a study of identical twins. TCRdb called the 5' RACE reads again in MiXCR, with one record for every CDR3 protein. The sample consists of roughly 240,000 distinct CDR3 sequences, approximately 7.3% of them appearing once. The same data also contributed to another study, on yellow fever vaccine responses in identical twins.

The sample comprised CD8+ T cells sorted from blood. Receptors originate from a young woman in good health. Both conserved end residues are part of each CDR3. D genes are given only for firm matches. Clone size, where shown, is once, few, many, or a class for clones that have expanded.

>many|TRBV5-1|TRBD2|TRBJ2-3
CASSFSGGAKDTQYF
TGCGCCAGCAGCTTTAGCGGGGGGGCAAAAGATACGCAGTATTTT
>.|TRBV21-1|.|TRBJ1-2
CASSKGNYGYTF
TGTGCCAGCAGCAAAGGCAACTATGGCTACACCTTC
>many|TRBV5-1|.|TRBJ2-3
CASSLWGPTDTQYF
TGCGCCAGCAGCTTGTGGGGCCCCACAGATACGCAGTATTTT
>.|TRBV12-3/TRBV12-4|.|TRBJ2-5
CASSFFRENQETQYF
TGTGCCAGCAGTTTTTTTCGAGAAAATCAAGAGACCCAGTACTTC
>few|TRBV7-6|TRBD2|TRBJ2-1
CASSLIVVSLAGGDEQFF
TGTGCCAGCAGCTTAATAGTCGTGTCGCTAGCGGGGGGGGATGAGCAGTTCTTC
>few|TRBV28|.|TRBJ1-5
CASSPPLEMGHSNQPQHF
TGTGCCAGCAGCCCGCCCCTCGAGATGGGACATAGCAATCAGCCCCAGCATTTT
>.|TRBV6-1|TRBD2|TRBJ2-1
CASSETGTSGRYEQFF
TGTGCCAGCAGTGAAACGGGGACTAGCGGGAGATATGAGCAGTTCTTC
>.|TRBV4-1|.|TRBJ1-2
CASSQIFAGEAGYTF
TGCGCCAGCAGCCAAATTTTCGCTGGCGAGGCTGGCTACACCTTC
>few|TRBV7-2|.|TRBJ2-1
CASSLGFYNEQFF
TGTGCCAGCAGCTTAGGGTTCTACAATGAGCAGTTCTTC
>few|TRBV11-2|TRBD1|TRBJ2-3
CASSLVGTGRGTDTQYF
TGTGCCAGCAGCTTAGTTGGGACAGGGAGGGGAACAGATACGCAGTATTTT
>few|TRBV5-6|.|TRBJ1-4
CASSSGRVATNEKLFF
TGTGCCAGCAGCTCCGGGCGGGTCGCAACTAATGAAAAACTGTTTTTT
>few|TRBV21-1|.|TRBJ1-2
CASSAYRGDDNYGYTF
TGTGCCAGCAGCGCCTACAGGGGCGACGATAACTATGGCTACACCTTC
>.|TRBV2|TRBD1|TRBJ2-5
CASSGDRGPGETQYF
TGTGCCAGCAGTGGGGACAGGGGGCCGGGGGAGACCCAGTACTTC
>.|TRBV14|TRBD1|TRBJ2-1
CASSQEKDELSGQGVNEQFF
TGTGCCAGCAGCCAAGAAAAAGATGAACTCTCGGGACAGGGTGTCAATGAGCAGTTCTTC
>many|TRBV2|.|TRBJ1-1
CASSVDSYEAFF
TGTGCCAGCAGTGTCGACAGCTACGAAGCTTTCTTT
>few|TRBV12-3/TRBV12-4|.|TRBJ2-4
CASSLGIPAHLAKNIQYF
TGTGCCAGCAGTTTAGGGATCCCCGCACATCTGGCCAAAAACATTCAGTACTTC
>.|TRBV4-1|.|TRBJ1-6
CASSLMGRDNSPLHF
TGCGCCAGCAGCCTCATGGGACGGGATAATTCACCCCTCCACTTT
>many|TRBV27|.|TRBJ1-1
CASKDGNTEAFF
TGTGCCAGCAAGGACGGGAACACTGAAGCTTTCTTT
>.|TRBV7-9|TRBD1|TRBJ2-7
CATEDPQGPNYEQYF
TGTGCCACCGAAGACCCACAGGGGCCGAACTACGAGCAGTACTTC
>few|TRBV12-3/TRBV12-4|.|TRBJ1-5
CASRASNQPQHF
TGTGCCAGCAGGGCGAGCAATCAGCCCCAGCATTTT
>.|TRBV7-9|TRBD2|TRBJ2-7
CASSLGPGRDYEQYF
TGTGCCAGCAGCTTAGGCCCTGGGAGGGACTACGAGCAGTACTTC
>many|TRBV2|TRBD2|TRBJ2-1
CASSDGLAVYNEQFF
TGTGCCAGCAGTGATGGGCTAGCGGTTTACAATGAGCAGTTCTTC
>many|TRBV3-1|.|TRBJ2-5
CASSQGGGVETQYF
TGTGCCAGCAGCCAAGGTGGCGGGGTCGAGACCCAGTACTTC
>few|TRBV27|.|TRBJ2-3
CASSFIPRHDTQYF
TGTGCCAGCAGTTTCATTCCCCGGCACGATACGCAGTATTTT
>.|TRBV6-4|.|TRBJ2-1
CASSPRAGSGYNEQFF
TGTGCCAGCAGTCCTCGCGCGGGTAGCGGCTACAATGAGCAGTTCTTC
>.|TRBV5-6|.|TRBJ1-1
CASSFGSGEAFF
TGTGCCAGCAGCTTTGGTTCAGGTGAAGCTTTCTTT
>many|TRBV29-1|.|TRBJ2-1
CSVGGGGYNEQFF
TGCAGCGTTGGTGGTGGAGGTTACAATGAGCAGTTCTTC
>few|TRBV25-1|.|TRBJ2-2
CASSEDYNTGELFF
TGTGCCAGCAGTGAAGACTACAACACCGGGGAGCTGTTTTTT
>many|TRBV6-2/TRBV6-3|.|TRBJ2-3
CASSYSSETDTQYF
TGTGCCAGCAGTTACTCGTCGGAGACAGATACGCAGTATTTT